This TCR beta chain was recorded in a study of T cells after yellow fever vaccination. Ten or more counts support this clonotype. The CDR3 extends over 12 amino acids. Germline lookup yields CDR1 KGHSH and CDR2 LQKENI. Trimming took 5 bases from V and 3 from J, leaving 5 bases between them. From the 5' RACE reads, TCRdb called clonotypes with MiXCR, one entry per CDR3 protein. The repertoire holds 150,000 to 200,000 distinct CDR3 sequences, with roughly 6.2% as singletons. This sample comprised CD4+ T cells sorted from PBMCs, obtained on the day of the first yellow fever vaccination. The gene calls are TRBV18 and TRBJ1-5; D ambiguous. The TCR was taken from a man younger than 35 who received the YFV17D yellow fever vaccine. In DNA, the CDR3 is TGTGCCAGCTCAGAAAACAATCAGCCCCAGCATTTT. Translating it yields CASSENNQPQHF.